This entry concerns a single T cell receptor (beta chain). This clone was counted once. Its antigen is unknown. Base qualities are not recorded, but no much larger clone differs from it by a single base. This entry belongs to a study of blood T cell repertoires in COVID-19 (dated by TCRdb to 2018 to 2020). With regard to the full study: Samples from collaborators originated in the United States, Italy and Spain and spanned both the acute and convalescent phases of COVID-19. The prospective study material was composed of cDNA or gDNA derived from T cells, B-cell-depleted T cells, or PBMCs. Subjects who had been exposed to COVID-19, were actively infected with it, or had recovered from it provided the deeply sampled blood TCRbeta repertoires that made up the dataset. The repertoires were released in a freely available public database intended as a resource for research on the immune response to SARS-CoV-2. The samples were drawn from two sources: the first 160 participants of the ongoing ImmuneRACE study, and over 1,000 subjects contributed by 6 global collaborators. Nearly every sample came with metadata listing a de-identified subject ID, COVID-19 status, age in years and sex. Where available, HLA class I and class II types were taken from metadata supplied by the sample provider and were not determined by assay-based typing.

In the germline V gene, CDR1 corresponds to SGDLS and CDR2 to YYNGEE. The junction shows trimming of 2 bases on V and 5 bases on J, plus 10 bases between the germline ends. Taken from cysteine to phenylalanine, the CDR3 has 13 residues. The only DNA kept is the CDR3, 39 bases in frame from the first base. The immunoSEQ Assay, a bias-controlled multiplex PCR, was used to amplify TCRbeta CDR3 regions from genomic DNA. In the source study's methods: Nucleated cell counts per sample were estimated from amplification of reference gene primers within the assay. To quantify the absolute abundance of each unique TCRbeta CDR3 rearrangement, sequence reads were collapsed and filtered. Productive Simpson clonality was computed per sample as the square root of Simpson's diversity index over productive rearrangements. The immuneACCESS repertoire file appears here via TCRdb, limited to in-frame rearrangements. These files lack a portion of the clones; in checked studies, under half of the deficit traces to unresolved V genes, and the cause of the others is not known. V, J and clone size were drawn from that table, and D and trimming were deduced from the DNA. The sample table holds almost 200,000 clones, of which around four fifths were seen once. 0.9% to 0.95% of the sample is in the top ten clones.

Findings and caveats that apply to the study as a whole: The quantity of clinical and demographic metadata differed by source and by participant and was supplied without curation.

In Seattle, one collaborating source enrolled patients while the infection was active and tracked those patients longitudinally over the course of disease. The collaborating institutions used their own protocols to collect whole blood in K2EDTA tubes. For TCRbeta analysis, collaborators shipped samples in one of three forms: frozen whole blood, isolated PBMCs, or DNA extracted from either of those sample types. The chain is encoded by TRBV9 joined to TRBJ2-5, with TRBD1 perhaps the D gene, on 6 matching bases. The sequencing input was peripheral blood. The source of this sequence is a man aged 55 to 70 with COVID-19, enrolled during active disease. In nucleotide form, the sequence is TGTGCCAGCAGCGTTCAGGGGTCTGAGACCCAGTACTTC. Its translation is CASSVQGSETQYF.